These 22 T cell receptor beta chains share one sample of origin, sequenced in a study of memory CD4+ T cells and cytomegalovirus serostatus. The sort gate was single viable CD3+CD4+CD8-CD45RO+ cells for memory CD4+ T cells. Libraries were prepared by immunoSEQ multiplex PCR; TCRdb keeps only in-frame clonotypes and omits some of them. The sample records tens of thousands of clones, approximately 80% being singletons. Specimen: memory CD4+ T cells from blood. The receptor set was obtained from an adult in good health and CMV-seropositive.

The CDR3: CASSSYNLDRLMNTEAFF. CDR3 DNA: TGTGCCAGCAGTTCCTACAATTTAGACAGACTCATGAACACTGAAGCTTTCTTT. V is TRBV28 and J is TRBJ1-1, with D perhaps TRBD1 (5 bases). Trimming cost V 4 bases and J 0 bases, with 21 bases left between them. Per the germline V gene, CDR1 is MDHEN and CDR2 is SYDVKM. The CDR3 contains 18 residues.

This clone was recorded only once. This sequence joins TRBV4-1 and TRBJ2-1, with a tentative D call TRBD2 (6 bases). Germline lookup yields CDR1 MGHRA and CDR2 YSYEKL. Trimming removed 5 bases at V and 5 bases at J, with 16 bases between. The CDR3 extends over 15 amino acids. The CDR3 nucleotides read TGCGCCAGCAGCAGGGCCGGGAGTAGCAACAATGAGCAGTTCTTC. It specifies CASSRAGSSNNEQFF.

The chain links TRBV4-3 to TRBJ1-2; TRBD1 matches at 7 bases. The CDR3 runs to 15 residues. CDR1 is LGHNA, CDR2 YSLEER, per germline. Trimming took 0 bases from V and 8 from J; bases not matched to a gene: 9. The CDR3 DNA is TGCGCCAGCAGCCAAGATCTCGGGACAGCCATCGGCTACACCTTC. Residues: CASSQDLGTAIGYTF.

The chain is built from TRBV18 and TRBJ2-2, with TRBD1 matching over 9 bases. The V gene's germline CDR1 is KGHSH and CDR2 LQKENI. The CDR3 consists of 17 residues. The junction had 5 bases not matched to a gene; V was cut back by 0 bases and J by 3 bases. In nucleotides, the CDR3 is TGTGCCAGCTCACCACCACAGGGGGCAGATGACACCGGGGAGCTGTTTTTT. As protein: CASSPPQGADDTGELFF.

The chain uses TRBV19 and TRBJ2-2, with D tentatively TRBD1 (6 bases). The germline gives CDR1 LNHDA, CDR2 SQIVND (reference sequence). The CDR3 covers 14 residues. The V end lost 6 bases, the J end lost 4 bases, and 12 bases lay between the germline ends. The CDR3 coding sequence is TGTGCCAGTAGCACACAGGGTTCCACCGGGGAGCTGTTTTTT. Amino acids: CASSTQGSTGELFF.

Only a few counts were recorded for this clone. This chain uses TRBV10-3 with TRBJ2-1; 9 nucleotides match TRBD1. From germline, CDR1 is ENHRY and CDR2 SYGVKD. V trimming: 9 bases; J trimming: 7 bases; junction bases outside the gene matches: 7. The CDR3 has 13 residues. In nucleotides, the CDR3 is TGTGCCATGAACCGGGACAGGGAAAATGAGCAGTTCTTC. Translated, it gives CAMNRDRENEQFF.

This chain joins TRBV4-3 and TRBJ1-3; D unresolved. This CDR3 spans 15 amino acids. CDR1 and CDR2 (germline): LGHNA, YSLEER. Trimming stripped 4 bases from V and 0 bases from J, with 10 bases between. CDR3 bases: TGCGCCAGCAGCCCGTTGATCAGCTCTGGAAACACCATATATTTT. This encodes CASSPLISSGNTIYF.

The chain couples TRBV5-1 to TRBJ2-2; 10 bases map to TRBD2. With V trimmed by 4 bases and J by 2 bases, 5 bases remained unmatched. CDR1 SGHRS and CDR2 YFSETQ come from the germline V gene. The CDR3 covers 16 residues. In DNA form, the CDR3 reads TGCGCCAGCAGCCCAAGCGGGAGGGCTAACACCGGGGAGCTGTTTTTT. Its protein is CASSPSGRANTGELFF.

The rearrangement uses TRBV5-4 and TRBJ2-7, with a tentative D call TRBD1 (6 bases). There are 14 residues in the CDR3. CDR1 is SGHNT and CDR2 is YYREEE in the germline V gene (reference sequence). V was trimmed by 2 bases and J by 5 bases, leaving 14 bases between them. The CDR3 is CASSFQGKINEQYF. The DNA for the CDR3 is TGTGCCAGCAGCTTCCAGGGGAAGATCAACGAGCAGTACTTC.

By share, this clone ranks as medium-sized. The genes are TRBV6-4 and TRBJ2-7; no clear D gene. Germline V gene lookup returns CDR1 MRHNA and CDR2 SNTAGT. This CDR3 contains 16 residues. Deletions cut 1 base from V and 3 bases from J, with 16 bases between. CDR3 DNA sequence: TGTGCCAGCAGTGACTTTCGGACGGACCCCCTCTACGAGCAGTACTTC. It yields the protein CASSDFRTDPLYEQYF.

In this sample, this clone turned up once. The gene calls are TRBV5-1 and TRBJ2-5, with 7 bases fitting TRBD1. Gene TRBJ2-7 matches the end of the DNA better, so the J call may be wrong. This CDR3 has 15 amino acids. CDR1 and CDR2 (germline): SGHRS, YFSETQ. As DNA, the CDR3 is TGCGCCAGCAGCTCCTCCGGGACAGCCTCAGCCGAGCAGTACTTC. Protein sequence: CASSSSGTASAEQYF.

This clone was recorded a few times. The J gene is TRBJ2-5, the V gene TRBV7-9; tentatively, D is TRBD2 (5 bases). Trimming took 3 bases from V and 2 from J, leaving 10 bases between them. There are 14 residues in the CDR3. Germline loops: CDR1 SEHNR, CDR2 FQNEAQ (reference sequence). Written as DNA, the CDR3 is TGTGCCAGCAGCTTCTGGACTGATCAAGAGACCCAGTACTTC. Its translation is CASSFWTDQETQYF. Full variable domain (remainder filled in from reference TRBV7-9 and TRBJ2-5): DTGVSQNPRHKITKRGQNVTFRCDPISEHNRLYWYRQTLGQGPEFLTYFQNEAQLEKSRLLSDRFSAERPKGSFSTLEIQRTEQGDSAMYLCASSFWTDQETQYFGPGTRLLVL.

The J gene is TRBJ2-3, the V gene TRBV9; 9 bases align to TRBD1. The CDR3 extends over 13 amino acids. Germline V gene lookup returns CDR1 SGDLS and CDR2 YYNGEE. The V segment lost 4 bases and the J segment 5 bases; nucleotides outside the gene matches: 2. CDR3 sequence reads: CASSMDRGDTQYF. The CDR3 DNA reads as TGTGCCAGCAGCATGGACAGGGGAGATACGCAGTATTTT.

The CDR3 region is CASSADRGAQTDTQYF. The CDR3 coding sequence is TGTGCCAGCAGTGCCGACAGGGGCGCGCAGACAGATACGCAGTATTTT. The rearrangement joins TRBV25-1 to TRBJ2-3, with TRBD1 identical over 8 bases. This CDR3 is 16 amino acids long. Germline V gene lookup returns CDR1 MGHDK and CDR2 SYGVNS. Trimming removed 4 bases from V and 3 bases from J; junction bases left unmatched: 9.

At least ten counts were recorded for this clone. The V and J genes are TRBV5-8 and TRBJ1-1, with 11 bases fitting TRBD1. The CDR3 is 15 residues long. The trim removed 2 bases at V and 5 bases at J, leaving 5 bases unmatched. Germline values: CDR1 SGHTS, CDR2 YDEGEE. CDR3 amino acids: CASSLWDRGETEAFF. CDR3 DNA: TGTGCCAGCAGCTTATGGGACAGGGGGGAGACTGAAGCTTTCTTT. The entire variable domain, with the rest obtained from reference TRBV5-8 and TRBJ1-1, is as follows: EAGVTQSPTHLIKTRGQQATLRCSPISGHTSVYWYQQALGLGLQFLLWYDEGEERNRGNFPPRFSGRQFPNYSSELNVNALELEDSALYLCASSLWDRGETEAFFGQGTRLTVV.

This rearrangement joins TRBV18 to TRBJ2-4, with D tentatively TRBD1 (6 bases). Per the germline V gene, CDR1 is KGHSH and CDR2 is LQKENI. Trimming removed 0 bases at V and 8 bases at J, with 20 bases between. CDR3 length equals 17 residues. CDR3 nucleotide sequence: TGTGCCAGCTCACCACCGAACACAGGCTCGAAGGGGGACATTCAGTACTTC. This codes for CASSPPNTGSKGDIQYF.

The chain joins TRBV6-1 to TRBJ2-1, with D perhaps matching TRBD2 (6 bases). V lost 7 bases and J 4 bases, leaving 14 bases between the germline ends. The CDR3 has 14 residues. Germline V gene data show CDR1 as MNHNS and CDR2 as SASEGT. The CDR3 nucleotides read TGTGCCAGCATCAACGGGGCGGGGTACAATGAGCAGTTCTTC. This gives the protein CASINGAGYNEQFF.

The chain links TRBV21-1 to TRBJ2-3; the DNA was not used to check the table's D call, TRBD2. TRBV21-1 is flagged as a pseudogene. This CDR3 has 21 amino acids. The DNA of the CDR3 is TGTGCCAGCAGCAAAGCGCCAGGGGAGGGGACTAGCGGCCTTTTCACAGATACGCAGTATTTT. The encoded protein is CASSKAPGEGTSGLFTDTQYF.

This clone was found once. V gene TRBV6-1 combines with J gene TRBJ1-3, with TRBD1 matching 8 bases. CDR3 length equals 16 residues. V lost 4 bases, J lost 1 base, and 6 bases stayed unmatched. Germline lookup yields CDR1 MNHNS and CDR2 SASEGT. The CDR3 nucleotides are TGTGCCAGCAGTGTCCGACAGGGGAGGTCTGGAAACACCATATATTTT. Residues: CASSVRQGRSGNTIYF.

The chain carries TRBV7-2 and TRBJ2-7; D unclear. The CDR3 extends over 14 amino acids. The V gene's germline CDR1 is SGHTA and CDR2 FQGNSA. V was trimmed by 1 base and J by 4 bases, leaving 11 bases between them. CDR3 loop: CASSLVPEGYEQYF. The CDR3 DNA follows: TGTGCCAGCAGCTTAGTCCCGGAAGGTTACGAGCAGTACTTC.

The genes are TRBV5-5 and TRBJ1-1; possibly TRBD1 for D (5 bases). The germline V and J ends were trimmed by 0 bases and 6 bases, with 15 bases remaining between them. This CDR3 is 15 amino acids long. Germline-derived CDR1 and CDR2 are SGHKS and YYEKEE (reference sequence). CDR3 sequence reads: CASSLGSGGVAEAFF. CDR3 DNA sequence: TGTGCCAGCAGCTTGGGGTCTGGGGGGGTCGCTGAAGCTTTCTTT.

The J gene is TRBJ2-5, the V gene TRBV5-4, with 8 bases matching TRBD2. The CDR3 is made up of 15 amino acids. The V gene end was trimmed by 4 bases and the J gene end by 1 base; junction bases not matched to a gene: 6. Germline V gene sequence: CDR1 SGHNT, CDR2 YYREEE (reference sequence). The chain's CDR3 is CASSQPGGVQETQYF. In DNA, the CDR3 is TGTGCCAGCAGCCAACCGGGGGGGGTCCAAGAGACCCAGTACTTC.